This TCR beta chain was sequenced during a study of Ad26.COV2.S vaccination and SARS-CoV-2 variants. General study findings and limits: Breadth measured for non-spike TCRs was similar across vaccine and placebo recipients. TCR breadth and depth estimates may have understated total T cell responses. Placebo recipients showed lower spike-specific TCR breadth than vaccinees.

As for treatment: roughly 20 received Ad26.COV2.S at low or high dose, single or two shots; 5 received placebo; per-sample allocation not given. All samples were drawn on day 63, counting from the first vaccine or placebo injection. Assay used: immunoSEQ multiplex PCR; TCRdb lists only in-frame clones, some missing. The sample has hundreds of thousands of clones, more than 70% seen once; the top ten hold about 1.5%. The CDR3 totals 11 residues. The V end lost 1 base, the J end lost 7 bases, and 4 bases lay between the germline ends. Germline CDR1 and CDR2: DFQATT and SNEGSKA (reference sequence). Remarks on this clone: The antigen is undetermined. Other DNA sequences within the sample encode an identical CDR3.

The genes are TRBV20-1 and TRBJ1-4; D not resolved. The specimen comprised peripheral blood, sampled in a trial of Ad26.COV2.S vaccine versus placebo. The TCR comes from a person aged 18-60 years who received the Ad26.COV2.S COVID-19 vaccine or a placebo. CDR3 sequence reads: CSARGGEKLFF. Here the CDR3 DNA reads TGCAGTGCTAGAGGAGGTGAAAAACTGTTTTTT.